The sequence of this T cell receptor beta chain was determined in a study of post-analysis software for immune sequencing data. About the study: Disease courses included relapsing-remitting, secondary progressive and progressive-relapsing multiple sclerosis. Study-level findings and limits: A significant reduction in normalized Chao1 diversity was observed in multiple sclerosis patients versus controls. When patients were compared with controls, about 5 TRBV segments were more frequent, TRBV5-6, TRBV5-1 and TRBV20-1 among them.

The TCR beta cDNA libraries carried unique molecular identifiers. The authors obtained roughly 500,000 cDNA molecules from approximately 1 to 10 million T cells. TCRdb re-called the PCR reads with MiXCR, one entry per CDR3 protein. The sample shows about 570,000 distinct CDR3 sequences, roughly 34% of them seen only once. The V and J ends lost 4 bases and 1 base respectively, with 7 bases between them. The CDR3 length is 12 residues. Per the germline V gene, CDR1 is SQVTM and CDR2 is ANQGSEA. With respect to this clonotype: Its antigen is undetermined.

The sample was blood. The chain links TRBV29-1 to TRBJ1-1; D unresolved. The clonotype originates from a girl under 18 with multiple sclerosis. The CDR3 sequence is CSVGTRNTEAFF. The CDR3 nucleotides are TGCAGCGTTGGGACCCGGAACACTGAAGCTTTCTTT.